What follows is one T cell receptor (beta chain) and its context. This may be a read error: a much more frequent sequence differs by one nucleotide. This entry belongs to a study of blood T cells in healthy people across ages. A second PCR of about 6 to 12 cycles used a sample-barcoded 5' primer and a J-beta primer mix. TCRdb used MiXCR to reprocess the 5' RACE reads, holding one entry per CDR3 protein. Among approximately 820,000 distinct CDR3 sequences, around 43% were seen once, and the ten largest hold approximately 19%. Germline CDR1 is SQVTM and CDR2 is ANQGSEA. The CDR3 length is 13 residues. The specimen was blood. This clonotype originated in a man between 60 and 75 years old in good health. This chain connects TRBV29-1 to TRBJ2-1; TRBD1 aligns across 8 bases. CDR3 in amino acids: CSGEWPTGVGQFF. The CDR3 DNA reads TGCAGCGGTGAATGGCCGACAGGGGTGGGACAGTTCTTC.